The text below deals with one T cell receptor (beta chain). This record belongs to a study of blood T cell repertoires in COVID-19. Study context: Acute-phase and convalescent COVID-19 samples originated in the United States, Italy and Spain. From T cells, B-cell-depleted T cells, or PBMCs came the material, which was cDNA or gDNA.

Germline values: CDR1 SGHVS, CDR2 FNYEAQ. The CDR3 is 16 residues long. V shed 4 bases and J shed 1 base, with 16 bases lying between them. In the study's own analysis: By means of reference gene primer amplification, nucleated cell counts were estimated. The protocol was immunoSEQ multiplex PCR, while the TCRdb copy is restricted to in-frame clones and leaves out a portion. V and J calls and clone size are as listed in that table; D and trimming were resolved from the DNA. The table includes about 180,000 clones, approximately 85% detected once. The V gene is TRBV7-6, the J gene TRBJ2-5, with D perhaps matching TRBD2 (5 bases). The receptor's source is a man aged 55-75 years with acute or convalescent COVID-19. Sequenced input: peripheral blood. The CDR3 sequence is CASSSIFSAVQETQYF. Here the CDR3 DNA reads TGTGCCAGCAGCTCTATTTTCTCAGCGGTCCAAGAGACCCAGTACTTC.